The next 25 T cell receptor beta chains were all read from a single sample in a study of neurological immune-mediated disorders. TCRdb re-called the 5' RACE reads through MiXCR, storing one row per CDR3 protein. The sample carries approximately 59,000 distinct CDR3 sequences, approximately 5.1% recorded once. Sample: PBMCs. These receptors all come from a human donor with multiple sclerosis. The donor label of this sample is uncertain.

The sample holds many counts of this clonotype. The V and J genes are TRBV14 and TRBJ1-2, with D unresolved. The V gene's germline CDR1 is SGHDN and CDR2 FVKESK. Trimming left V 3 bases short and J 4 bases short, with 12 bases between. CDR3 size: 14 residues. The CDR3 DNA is TGTGCCAGCAGCCACTCCACGGGAACCTATGGCTACACCTTC. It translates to CASSHSTGTYGYTF. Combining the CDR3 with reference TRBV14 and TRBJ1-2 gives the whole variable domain EAGVTQFPSHSVIEKGQTVTLRCDPISGHDNLYWYRRVMGKEIKFLLHFVKESKQDESGMPNNRFLAERTGGTYSTLKVQPAELEDSGVYFCASSHSTGTYGYTFGSGTRLTVV.

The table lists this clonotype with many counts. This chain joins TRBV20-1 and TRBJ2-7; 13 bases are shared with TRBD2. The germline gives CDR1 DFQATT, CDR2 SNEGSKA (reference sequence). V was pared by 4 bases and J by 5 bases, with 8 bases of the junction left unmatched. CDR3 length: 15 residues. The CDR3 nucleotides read TGCAGTGCTACGCTAACTAGCGGGGGGGCGAACGAGCAGTACTTC. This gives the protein CSATLTSGGANEQYF.

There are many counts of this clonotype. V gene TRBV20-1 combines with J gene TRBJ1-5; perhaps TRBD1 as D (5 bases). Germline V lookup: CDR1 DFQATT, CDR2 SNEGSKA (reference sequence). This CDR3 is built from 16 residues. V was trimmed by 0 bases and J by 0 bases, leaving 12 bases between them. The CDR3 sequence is CSARDPTDNSNQPQHF. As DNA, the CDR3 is TGCAGTGCTAGAGATCCGACAGACAATAGCAATCAGCCCCAGCATTTT.

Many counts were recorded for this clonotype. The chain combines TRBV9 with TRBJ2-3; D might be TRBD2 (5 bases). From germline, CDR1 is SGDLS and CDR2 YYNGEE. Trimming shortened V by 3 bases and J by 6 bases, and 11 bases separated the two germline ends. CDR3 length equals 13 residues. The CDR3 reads CASSAVGSDTQYF. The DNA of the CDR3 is TGTGCCAGCAGCGCCGTTGGGAGTGATACGCAGTATTTT. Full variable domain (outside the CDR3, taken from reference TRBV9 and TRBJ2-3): DSGVTQTPKHLITATGQRVTLRCSPRSGDLSVYWYQQSLDQGLQFLIQYYNGEERAKGNILERFSAQQFPDLHSELNLSSLELGDSALYFCASSAVGSDTQYFGPGTRLTVL.

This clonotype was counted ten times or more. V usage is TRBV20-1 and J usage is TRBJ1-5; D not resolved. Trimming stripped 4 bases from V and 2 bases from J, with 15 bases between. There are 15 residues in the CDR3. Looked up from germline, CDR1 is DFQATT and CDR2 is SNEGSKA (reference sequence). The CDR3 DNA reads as TGCAGTGCTATCCCGACCCCCTCTGGCAATCAGCCCCAGCATTTT. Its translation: CSAIPTPSGNQPQHF.

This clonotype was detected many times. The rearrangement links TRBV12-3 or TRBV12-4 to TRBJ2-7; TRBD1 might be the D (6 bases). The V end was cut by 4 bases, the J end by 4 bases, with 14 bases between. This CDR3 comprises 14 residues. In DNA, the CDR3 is TGTGCCAGCAGTTCCTCCACAGGGCCTTACGAGCAGTACTTC. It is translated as CASSSSTGPYEQYF.

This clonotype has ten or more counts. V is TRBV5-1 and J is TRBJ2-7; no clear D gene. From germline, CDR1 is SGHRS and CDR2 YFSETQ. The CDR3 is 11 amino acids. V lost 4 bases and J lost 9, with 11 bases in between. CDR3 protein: CASSPDRLQYF. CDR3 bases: TGCGCCAGCAGCCCGGACCGTTTGCAGTACTTC.

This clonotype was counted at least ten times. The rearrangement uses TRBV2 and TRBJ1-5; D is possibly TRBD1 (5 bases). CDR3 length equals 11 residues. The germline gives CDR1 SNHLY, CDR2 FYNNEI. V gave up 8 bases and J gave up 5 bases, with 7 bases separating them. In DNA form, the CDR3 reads TGTGCCAGCGGGGCAGATCAGCCCCAGCATTTT. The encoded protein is CASGADQPQHF.

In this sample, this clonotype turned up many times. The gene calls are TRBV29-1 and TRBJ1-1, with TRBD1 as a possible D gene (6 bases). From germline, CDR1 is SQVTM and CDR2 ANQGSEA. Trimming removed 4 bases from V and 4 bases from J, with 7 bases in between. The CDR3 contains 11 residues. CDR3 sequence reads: CSVGGGTEAFF. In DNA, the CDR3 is TGCAGCGTTGGAGGGGGCACTGAAGCTTTCTTT.

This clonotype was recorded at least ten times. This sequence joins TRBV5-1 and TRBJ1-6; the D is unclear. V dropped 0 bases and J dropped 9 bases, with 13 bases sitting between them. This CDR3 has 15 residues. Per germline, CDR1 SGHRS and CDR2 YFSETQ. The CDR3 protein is CASSLEAPRLSPLHF. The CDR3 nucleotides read TGCGCCAGCAGCTTGGAAGCGCCTCGACTTTCACCCCTCCACTTT.

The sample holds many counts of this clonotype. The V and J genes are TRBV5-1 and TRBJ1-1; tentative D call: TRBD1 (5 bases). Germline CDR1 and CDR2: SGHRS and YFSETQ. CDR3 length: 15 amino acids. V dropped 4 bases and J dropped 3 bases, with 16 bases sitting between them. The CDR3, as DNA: TGCGCCAGCAGCCCTCGGACACTTCGTGACACTGAAGCTTTCTTT. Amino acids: CASSPRTLRDTEAFF. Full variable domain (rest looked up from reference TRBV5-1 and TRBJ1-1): KAGVTQTPRYLIKTRGQQVTLSCSPISGHRSVSWYQQTPGQGLQFLFEYFSETQRNKGNFPGRFSGRQFSNSRSEMNVSTLELGDSALYLCASSPRTLRDTEAFFGQGTRLTVV.

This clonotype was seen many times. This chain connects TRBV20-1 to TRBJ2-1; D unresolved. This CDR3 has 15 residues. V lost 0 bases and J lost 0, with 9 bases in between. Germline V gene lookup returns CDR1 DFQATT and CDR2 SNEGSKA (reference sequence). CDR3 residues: CSARDGRSSYNEQFF. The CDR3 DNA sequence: TGCAGTGCTAGAGACGGCAGAAGCTCCTACAATGAGCAGTTCTTC.

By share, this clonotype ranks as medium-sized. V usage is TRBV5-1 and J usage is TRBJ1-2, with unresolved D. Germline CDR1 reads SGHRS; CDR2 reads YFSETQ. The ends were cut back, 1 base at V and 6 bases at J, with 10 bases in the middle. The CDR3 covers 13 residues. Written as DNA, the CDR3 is TGCGCCAGCAGCTTGCTCGGGAGCCATGGCTACACCTTC. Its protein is CASSLLGSHGYTF.

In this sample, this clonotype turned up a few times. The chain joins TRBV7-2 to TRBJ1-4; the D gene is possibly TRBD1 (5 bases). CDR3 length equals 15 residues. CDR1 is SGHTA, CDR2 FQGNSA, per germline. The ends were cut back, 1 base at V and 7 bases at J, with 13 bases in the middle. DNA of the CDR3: TGTGCCAGCAGCTTAGAAGGGGCGCCGGTTGAAAAACTGTTTTTT. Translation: CASSLEGAPVEKLFF.

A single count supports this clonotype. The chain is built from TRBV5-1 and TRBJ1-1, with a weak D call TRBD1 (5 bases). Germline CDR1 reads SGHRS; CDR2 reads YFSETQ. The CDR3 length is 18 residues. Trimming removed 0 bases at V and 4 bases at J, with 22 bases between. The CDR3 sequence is CASSLDLVGTDLSTEAFF. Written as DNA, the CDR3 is TGCGCCAGCAGCTTGGATCTCGTCGGGACGGATCTCAGCACTGAAGCTTTCTTT.

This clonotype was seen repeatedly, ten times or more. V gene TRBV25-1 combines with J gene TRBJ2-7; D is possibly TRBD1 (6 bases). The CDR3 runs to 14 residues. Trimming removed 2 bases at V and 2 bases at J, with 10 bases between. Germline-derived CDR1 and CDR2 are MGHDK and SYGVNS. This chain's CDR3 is CASSETGSTYEQYF. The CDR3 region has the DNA TGTGCCAGCAGTGAAACAGGGAGCACCTACGAGCAGTACTTC.

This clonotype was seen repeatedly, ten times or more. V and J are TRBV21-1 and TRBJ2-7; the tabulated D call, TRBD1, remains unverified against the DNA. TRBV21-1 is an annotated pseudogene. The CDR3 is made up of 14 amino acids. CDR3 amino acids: CASSGRDRENEQYF. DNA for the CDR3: TGTGCCAGCAGCGGCCGGGACAGGGAAAACGAGCAGTACTTC.

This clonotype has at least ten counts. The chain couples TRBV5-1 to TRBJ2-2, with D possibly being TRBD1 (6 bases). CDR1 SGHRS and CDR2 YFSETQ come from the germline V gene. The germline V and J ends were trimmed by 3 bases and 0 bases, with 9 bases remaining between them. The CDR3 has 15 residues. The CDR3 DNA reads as TGCGCCAGCAGCTCCCGACAGGCGAACACCGGGGAGCTGTTTTTT. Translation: CASSSRQANTGELFF.

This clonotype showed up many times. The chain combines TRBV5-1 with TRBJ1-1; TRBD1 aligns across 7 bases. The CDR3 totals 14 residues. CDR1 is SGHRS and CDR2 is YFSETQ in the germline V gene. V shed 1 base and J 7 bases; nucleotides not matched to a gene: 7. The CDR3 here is CASSLLARGIEAFF. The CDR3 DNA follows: TGCGCCAGCAGCTTGTTGGCCAGGGGGATTGAAGCTTTCTTT.

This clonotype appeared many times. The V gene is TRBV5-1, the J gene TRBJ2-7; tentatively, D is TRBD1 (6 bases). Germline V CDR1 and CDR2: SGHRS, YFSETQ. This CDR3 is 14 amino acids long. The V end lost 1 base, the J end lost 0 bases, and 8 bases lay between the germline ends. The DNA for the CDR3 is TGCGCCAGCAGCTTGTGGGGGCCCTCCTACGAGCAGTACTTC. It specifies CASSLWGPSYEQYF.

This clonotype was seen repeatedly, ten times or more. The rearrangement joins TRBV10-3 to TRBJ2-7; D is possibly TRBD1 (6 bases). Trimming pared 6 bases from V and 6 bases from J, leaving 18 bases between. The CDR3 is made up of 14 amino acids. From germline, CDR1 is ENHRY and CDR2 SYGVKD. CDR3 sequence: CAIRDSEGPFEQYF. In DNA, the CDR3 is TGTGCCATCAGGGACAGCGAGGGACCTTTCGAGCAGTACTTC.

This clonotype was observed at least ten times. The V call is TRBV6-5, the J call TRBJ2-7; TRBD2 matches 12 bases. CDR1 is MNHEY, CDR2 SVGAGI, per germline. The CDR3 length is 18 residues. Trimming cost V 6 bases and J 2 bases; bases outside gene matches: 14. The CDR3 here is CASSRGLAGPRSPYEQYF. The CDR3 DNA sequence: TGTGCCAGCAGCCGTGGACTAGCGGGGCCCCGCTCCCCCTACGAGCAGTACTTC.

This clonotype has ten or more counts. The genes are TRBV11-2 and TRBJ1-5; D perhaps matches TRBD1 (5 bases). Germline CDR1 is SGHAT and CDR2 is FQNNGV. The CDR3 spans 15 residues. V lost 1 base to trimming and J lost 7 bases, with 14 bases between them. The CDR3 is CASSLGMGGYQPQHF. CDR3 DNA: TGTGCCAGCAGCTTAGGGATGGGGGGGTACCAGCCCCAGCATTTT.

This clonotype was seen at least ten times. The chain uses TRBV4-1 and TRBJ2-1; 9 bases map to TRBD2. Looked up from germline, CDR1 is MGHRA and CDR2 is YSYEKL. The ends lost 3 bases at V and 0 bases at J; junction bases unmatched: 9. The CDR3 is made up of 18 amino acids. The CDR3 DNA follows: TGCGCCAGCAGCCAGGTGCCTAGCGGGGTGAGCTCCTACAATGAGCAGTTCTTC. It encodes CASSQVPSGVSSYNEQFF.

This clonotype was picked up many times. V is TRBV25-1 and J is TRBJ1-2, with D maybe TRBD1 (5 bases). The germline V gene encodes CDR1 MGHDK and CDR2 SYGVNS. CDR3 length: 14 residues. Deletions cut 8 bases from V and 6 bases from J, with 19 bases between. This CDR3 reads CASQSAGTQNGYTF. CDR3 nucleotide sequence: TGTGCCAGCCAGAGCGCCGGGACCCAAAATGGCTACACCTTC.